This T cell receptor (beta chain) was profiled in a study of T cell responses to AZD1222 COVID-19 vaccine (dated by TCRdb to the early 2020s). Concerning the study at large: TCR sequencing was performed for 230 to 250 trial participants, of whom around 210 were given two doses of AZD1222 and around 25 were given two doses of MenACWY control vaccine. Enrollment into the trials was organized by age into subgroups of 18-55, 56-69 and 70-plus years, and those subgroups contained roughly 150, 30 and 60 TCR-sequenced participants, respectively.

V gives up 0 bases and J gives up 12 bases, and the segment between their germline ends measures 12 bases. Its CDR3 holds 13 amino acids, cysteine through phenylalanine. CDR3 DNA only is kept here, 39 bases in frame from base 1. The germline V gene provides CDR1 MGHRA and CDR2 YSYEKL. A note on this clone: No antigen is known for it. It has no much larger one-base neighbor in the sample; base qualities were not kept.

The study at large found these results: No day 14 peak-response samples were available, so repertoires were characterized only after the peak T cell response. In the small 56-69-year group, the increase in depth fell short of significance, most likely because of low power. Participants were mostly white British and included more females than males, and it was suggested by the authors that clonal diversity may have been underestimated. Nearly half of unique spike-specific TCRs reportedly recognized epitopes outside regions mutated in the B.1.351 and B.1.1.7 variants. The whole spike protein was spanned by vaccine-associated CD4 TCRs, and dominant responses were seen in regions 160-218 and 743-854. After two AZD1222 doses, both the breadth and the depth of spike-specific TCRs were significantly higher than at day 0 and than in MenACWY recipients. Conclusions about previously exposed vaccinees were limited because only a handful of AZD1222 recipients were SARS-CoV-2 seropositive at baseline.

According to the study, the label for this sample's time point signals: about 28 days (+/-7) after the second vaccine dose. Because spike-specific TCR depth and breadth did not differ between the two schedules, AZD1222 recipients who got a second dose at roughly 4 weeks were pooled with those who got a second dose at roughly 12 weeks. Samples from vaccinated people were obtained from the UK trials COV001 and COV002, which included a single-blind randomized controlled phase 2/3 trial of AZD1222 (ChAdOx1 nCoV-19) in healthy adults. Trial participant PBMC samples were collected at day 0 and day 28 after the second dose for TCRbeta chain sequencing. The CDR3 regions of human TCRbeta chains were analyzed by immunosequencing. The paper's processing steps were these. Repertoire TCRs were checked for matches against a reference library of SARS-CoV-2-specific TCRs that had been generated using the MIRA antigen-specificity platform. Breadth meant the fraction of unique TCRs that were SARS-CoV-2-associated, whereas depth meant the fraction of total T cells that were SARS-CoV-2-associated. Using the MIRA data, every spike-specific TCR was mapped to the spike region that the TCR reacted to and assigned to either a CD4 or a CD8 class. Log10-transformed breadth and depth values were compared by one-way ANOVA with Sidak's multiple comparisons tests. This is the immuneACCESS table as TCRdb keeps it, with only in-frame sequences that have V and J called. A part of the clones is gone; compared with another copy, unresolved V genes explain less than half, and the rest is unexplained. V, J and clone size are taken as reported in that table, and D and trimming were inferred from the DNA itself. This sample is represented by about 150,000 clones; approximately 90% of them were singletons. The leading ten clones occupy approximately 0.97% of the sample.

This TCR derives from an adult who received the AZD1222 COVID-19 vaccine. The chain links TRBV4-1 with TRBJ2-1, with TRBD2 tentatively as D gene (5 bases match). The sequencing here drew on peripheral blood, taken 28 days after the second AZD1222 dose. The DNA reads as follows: TGCGCCAGCAGCCAAGATTCAGAGGGTGCGCAGTTCTTC. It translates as CASSQDSEGAQFF.